The 24 T cell receptor beta chains below all came from one sample that was sequenced in a study of CD8 T cells in Susac syndrome. Random hexamers served to reverse transcribe about 0.5 to 1 ug RNA. TCRdb fed the immunoSEQ multiplex PCR reads into MiXCR, producing one record per CDR3 protein. The table shows 110,000 to 150,000 distinct CDR3 sequences, with approximately 94% occurring only once. Input material: CD4+ T cells from PBMCs. The receptors were gathered from a human donor with Susac syndrome.

This clonotype was counted a few times. V and J are TRBV28 and TRBJ1-2; D is unclear. V shed 5 bases and J shed 8 bases, with 9 bases lying between them. The germline CDR1 and CDR2 sequences are MDHEN and SYDVKM. The CDR3 covers 11 residues. CDR3 loop: CASSPLRGYTF. The CDR3 region has the DNA TGTGCCAGCAGTCCCTTGCGAGGCTACACCTTC.

The J gene is TRBJ2-3, the V gene TRBV14; D gene uncertain. V was cut by 5 bases and J by 2 bases, with 11 bases left in between. The CDR3 runs 14 residues. Germline assignment: CDR1 SGHDN and CDR2 FVKESK. CDR3 region: CASSGRTSTDTQYF. The DNA of the CDR3 is TGTGCCAGCAGCGGCCGCACCTCCACAGATACGCAGTATTTT.

This chain joins TRBV7-9 and TRBJ1-6; 7 nucleotides match TRBD1. This CDR3 spans 14 amino acids. Germline V gives CDR1 SEHNR, CDR2 FQNEAQ (reference sequence). V dropped 4 bases and J dropped 7; count of bases not matched to a gene: 4. The CDR3 DNA reads as TGTGCCAGCAGCTCGGGACAGAGAAATTCACCCCTCCACTTT. Its protein is CASSSGQRNSPLHF.

J is TRBJ1-6 and V is TRBV19; 7 bases are a match to TRBD1. The germline V gene has CDR1 LNHDA and CDR2 SQIVND (reference sequence). V was pared by 8 bases and J by 7 bases, with 5 bases of the junction left unmatched. The CDR3 has 13 amino acids. The CDR3 nucleotides are TGTGCCAGTCGGGACAGCCTAAATTCACCCCTCCACTTT. It encodes CASRDSLNSPLHF.

This rearrangement joins TRBV29-1 to TRBJ1-1, with D unresolved. The CDR3 is 13 amino acids. From germline, CDR1 is SQVTM and CDR2 ANQGSEA. Trimming shortened V by 7 bases and J by 4 bases, and 16 bases separated the two germline ends. Written as DNA, the CDR3 is TGCAGCGCATCGCCGGGCCCGGGCACTGAAGCTTTCTTT. Protein: CSASPGPGTEAFF.

J is TRBJ2-1 and V is TRBV20-1, with 9 bases lining up with TRBD2. The length of the CDR3 is 13 residues. The germline CDR1 and CDR2 sequences are DFQATT and SNEGSKA (reference sequence). CDR3 residues: CRTVLAGRHEQFF. The CDR3 region has the DNA TGCAGGACGGTGCTAGCGGGAAGGCATGAGCAGTTCTTC.

This rearrangement joins TRBV20-1 to TRBJ2-1; D possibly uses TRBD1 or TRBD2 (6 bases each). Germline CDR1 DFQATT, CDR2 SNEGSKA (reference sequence). The V and J ends lost 6 bases and 5 bases respectively, with 17 bases between them. The CDR3 covers 14 residues. The CDR3 reads CSASRGVSDNEQFF. The CDR3 region has the DNA TGCAGTGCCTCGAGGGGGGTAAGCGACAATGAGCAGTTCTTC.

CDR3 protein: CASSYESLGGYTF. The CDR3 DNA reads as TGTGCCAGCAGTTACGAATCGTTGGGAGGCTACACCTTC. V is TRBV6-6 and J is TRBJ1-2; D call uncertain. V gave up 2 bases and J gave up 8 bases, with 12 bases separating them. Germline lookup yields CDR1 MNHNY and CDR2 SVGAGI (reference sequence). This CDR3 comprises 13 residues.

The J gene is TRBJ2-7, the V gene TRBV27; D is possibly TRBD2 (6 bases). The CDR3 consists of 13 residues. The V and J ends lost 1 base and 6 bases respectively, with 10 bases between them. Germline CDR1 reads MNHEY; CDR2 reads SMNVEV (reference sequence). CDR3 nucleotides: TGTGCCAGCAGTTTATTGAGGGACTCCGAGCAGTACTTC. It encodes CASSLLRDSEQYF.

J is TRBJ2-7 and V is TRBV20-1; 9 bases fit TRBD2. After removal of 5 bases from V and 3 bases from J, the junction contained 5 bases not matched to a gene. CDR1 and CDR2 (germline): DFQATT, SNEGSKA (reference sequence). The CDR3 contains 13 residues. CDR3 residues: CSAGATSGYEQYF. The CDR3 DNA follows: TGCAGTGCTGGGGCGACTAGCGGCTACGAGCAGTACTTC.

The chain couples TRBV7-2 to TRBJ2-5, with D tentatively TRBD1 or TRBD2 (5 bases each). This CDR3 region has 15 residues. Germline CDR1 SGHTA, CDR2 FQGNSA. The V end was cut by 4 bases, the J end by 1 base, with 13 bases between. This CDR3 reads CASSYGATIQETQYF. The CDR3 nucleotides are TGTGCCAGCAGCTACGGGGCCACCATCCAAGAGACCCAGTACTTC.

A single count supports this clonotype. V is TRBV2 and J is TRBJ2-3, with unresolved D. This CDR3 is 16 amino acids long. V lost 2 bases and J 2 bases, leaving 14 bases between the germline ends. Germline V gene lookup returns CDR1 SNHLY and CDR2 FYNNEI. As DNA, the CDR3 is TGTGCCAGCAGTGAATCGCGGTGGGTTAACACAGATACGCAGTATTTT. Encoded protein: CASSESRWVNTDTQYF.

CDR3 protein: CASSWNGLTLNYEQYF. CDR3 DNA sequence: TGTGCCAGCAGCTGGAATGGACTGACCCTAAACTACGAGCAGTACTTC. This chain connects TRBV5-6 to TRBJ2-7, with D possibly matching TRBD2 (5 bases). Germline lookup yields CDR1 SGHDT and CDR2 YYEEEE. The CDR3 sequence is 16 residues long. Trimming stripped 3 bases from V and 3 bases from J, with 19 bases between.

The chain joins TRBV2 to TRBJ1-5; a weak D match, TRBD1 (5 bases). This CDR3 comprises 13 residues. The ends were cut back, 6 bases at V and 5 bases at J, with 11 bases in the middle. Germline values: CDR1 SNHLY, CDR2 FYNNEI. The CDR3, as DNA: TGTGCCAGCAGGGGGGACGGTTATCAGCCCCAGCATTTT. Translated, it gives CASRGDGYQPQHF. The full variable domain, with the rest looked up from reference TRBV2 and TRBJ1-5, is EPEVTQTPSHQVTQMGQEVILRCVPISNHLYFYWYRQILGQKVEFLVSFYNNEISEKSEIFDDQFSVERPDGSNFTLKIRSTKLEDSAMYFCASRGDGYQPQHFGDGTRLSIL.

The chain combines TRBV20-1 with TRBJ2-6; D is unresolved. Trimming left V 3 bases short and J 0 bases short, with 9 bases between. The CDR3 length is 15 residues. Germline assignment: CDR1 DFQATT and CDR2 SNEGSKA (reference sequence). CDR3: CSASARSSGANVLTF. In DNA, the CDR3 is TGCAGTGCTAGTGCCCGCAGCTCTGGGGCCAACGTCCTGACTTTC.

The chain uses TRBV18 and TRBJ1-3; 10 bases map to TRBD1. The ends lost 3 bases at V and 0 bases at J; junction bases unmatched: 5. CDR3 length equals 17 residues. Germline assignment: CDR1 KGHSH and CDR2 LQKENI. CDR3 in amino acids: CASSPVGTGDSGNTIYF. The DNA for the CDR3 is TGTGCCAGCTCACCGGTTGGGACAGGGGACTCTGGAAACACCATATATTTT.

The gene calls are TRBV29-1 and TRBJ1-2; D gene ambiguous. The germline V gene has CDR1 SQVTM and CDR2 ANQGSEA. V was trimmed by 7 bases and J by 5 bases, leaving 14 bases between them. The length of the CDR3 is 12 residues. CDR3: CSGTEDGYGYTF. The CDR3 nucleotides are TGCAGCGGCACCGAGGATGGTTATGGCTACACCTTC.

V gene TRBV2 combines with J gene TRBJ1-1, with D uncertain. V lost 8 bases and J 3 bases, leaving 10 bases between the germline ends. In germline, CDR1 is SNHLY, CDR2 FYNNEI. The CDR3 covers 12 residues. CDR3 loop: CASGPEHTEAFF. CDR3 nucleotides: TGTGCCAGCGGCCCGGAACACACTGAAGCTTTCTTT.

V is TRBV7-9 and J is TRBJ2-3; possible D gene TRBD2, 6 bases. V lost 8 bases and J 4 bases, leaving 19 bases between the germline ends. CDR3 size: 15 residues. The germline gives CDR1 SEHNR, CDR2 FQNEAQ (reference sequence). CDR3 sequence reads: CASGDVAGSSDTQYF. In DNA, the CDR3 is TGTGCCAGCGGCGACGTGGCGGGGAGTTCAGATACGCAGTATTTT.

The J gene is TRBJ2-3, the V gene TRBV12-3 or TRBV12-4; 7 bases are a match to TRBD1. V dropped 0 bases and J dropped 5; count of bases not matched to a gene: 8. This CDR3 has 16 residues. This CDR3 reads CASSLARGQSGDTQYF. The CDR3 coding sequence is TGTGCCAGCAGTTTAGCGAGGGGGCAAAGTGGAGATACGCAGTATTTT.

This chain connects TRBV10-3 to TRBJ1-2; 8 bases agree with TRBD1. The CDR3 is 13 amino acids. Germline V gene data show CDR1 as ENHRY and CDR2 as SYGVKD. With V trimmed by 7 bases and J by 5 bases, 6 bases remained unmatched. The CDR3 is CAITGDRGYGYTF. CDR3 bases: TGTGCCATCACCGGAGACAGGGGATATGGCTACACCTTC.

The chain employs TRBV3-1 and TRBJ2-5; no clear D. Germline-derived CDR1 and CDR2 are LGHDT and YNNKEL (reference sequence). The CDR3 extends over 16 amino acids. The germline V and J ends were trimmed by 2 bases and 5 bases, with 18 bases remaining between them. The CDR3 here is CASSQRLLVARETQYF. In DNA form, the CDR3 reads TGTGCCAGCAGCCAACGGCTCCTAGTGGCCAGGGAGACCCAGTACTTC.

The rearrangement links TRBV29-1 to TRBJ1-1; D is undetermined. Germline loops: CDR1 SQVTM, CDR2 ANQGSEA. V was cut by 4 bases and J by 1 base, with 10 bases left in between. This CDR3 has 13 residues. The CDR3 DNA reads TGCAGCGTTGCAGTGTCGAGGAACACTGAAGCTTTCTTT. This codes for CSVAVSRNTEAFF.

This chain joins TRBV9 and TRBJ2-2; 8 bases line up with TRBD2. The CDR3 consists of 16 residues. From germline, CDR1 is SGDLS and CDR2 YYNGEE. Losses at the gene ends were 0 bases for V and 3 bases for J; bases not matched to a gene: 4. The CDR3 coding sequence is TGTGCCAGCAGCGTAGACGGGGGGGCCCACACCGGGGAGCTGTTTTTT. This sequence encodes CASSVDGGAHTGELFF. The whole variable domain, filled in from reference TRBV9 and TRBJ2-2, reads DSGVTQTPKHLITATGQRVTLRCSPRSGDLSVYWYQQSLDQGLQFLIQYYNGEERAKGNILERFSAQQFPDLHSELNLSSLELGDSALYFCASSVDGGAHTGELFFGEGSRLTVL.